These T cell receptor beta chains were read from a single sample in a study of blood T cell repertoires in COVID-19. The table came from immunoSEQ multiplex PCR; TCRdb's copy has only in-frame clones and leaves some out. The sample lists around 67,000 clones; about 80% were seen once. Sequencing used peripheral blood. The receptors were gathered from an elderly man with active COVID-19. The CDR3 runs from the conserved cysteine through the conserved F or W. Each record gives: V gene, CDR3 length, D gene, clone size, J gene, CDR3 protein, CDR3 DNA. The D gene is left open where the match is weak. Size is stated for part of the rows, as once, few or many counts, or as a class when the clone is expanded.

TRBV2	13	NA	NA	TRBJ2-1	CASSSSSYNEQFF	TGTGCCAGCAGTTCATCGAGCTACAATGAGCAGTTCTTC
TRBV7-8	15	TRBD1	NA	TRBJ2-5	CASSPRQGHQETQYF	TGTGCCAGCAGCCCCCGACAGGGCCACCAAGAGACCCAGTACTTC
TRBV4-1	16	NA	NA	TRBJ2-1	CASSQDIPGIYNEQFF	TGCGCCAGCAGCCAAGATATTCCGGGGATCTACAATGAGCAGTTCTTC
TRBV7-2	11	NA	once	TRBJ2-1	CASSSGGEQFF	TGTGCCAGCAGCTCCGGTGGTGAGCAGTTCTTC
TRBV7-8	12	NA	NA	TRBJ2-7	CASSLGGDEQYF	TGTGCCAGCAGCTTAGGGGGGGACGAGCAGTACTTC
TRBV5-4	16	TRBD1	NA	TRBJ2-1	CASSLEGAGSYNEQFF	TGTGCCAGCAGCTTGGAGGGGGCCGGCTCCTACAATGAGCAGTTCTTC
TRBV6-6	16	TRBD2	NA	TRBJ2-3	CASSRSTSAGSDTQYF	TGTGCCAGCAGTCGATCGACTAGCGCGGGGTCAGATACGCAGTATTTT
TRBV6-2/TRBV6-3	17	TRBD1	NA	TRBJ2-7	CASSSVPGQGRAYEQYF	TGTGCCAGCAGTTCCGTCCCCGGACAGGGTCGCGCCTACGAGCAGTACTTC
TRBV7-2	15	TRBD1	NA	TRBJ1-5	CASSMDRGQGQPQHF	TGTGCCAGCAGCATGGACAGGGGGCAGGGTCAGCCCCAGCATTTT
TRBV7-6	13	TRBD1	NA	TRBJ2-5	CASSPGQKETQYF	TGTGCCAGCAGCCCGGGACAGAAAGAGACCCAGTACTTC
TRBV5-5	14	TRBD1	NA	TRBJ1-2	CASRFGQGNYGYTF	TGTGCCAGCAGATTTGGACAGGGTAATTATGGCTACACCTTC
TRBV7-9	15	TRBD2	NA	TRBJ2-7	CASSIRTSSAHEQYF	TGTGCCAGCAGCATAAGGACTAGCTCGGCTCACGAGCAGTACTTC
TRBV20-1	16	NA	few	TRBJ2-4	CSASLSSVGAKNIQYF	TGCAGTGCTAGTCTTTCTAGCGTTGGTGCCAAAAACATTCAGTACTTC
TRBV7-8	13	TRBD1	few	TRBJ1-1	CASSLTGGTEAFF	TGTGCCAGCAGCTTAACAGGGGGTACTGAAGCTTTCTTT
TRBV5-4	16	TRBD2	NA	TRBJ2-5	CASSASGGNPGRGQYF	TGTGCCAGCAGCGCTAGCGGGGGGAACCCCGGGAGGGGCCAGTACTTC
TRBV28	17	TRBD1	NA	TRBJ2-1	CASSPGGTGATSGEQFF	TGTGCCAGCAGTCCGGGGGGGACAGGGGCCACTAGTGGTGAGCAGTTCTTC
TRBV7-8	16	TRBD1	NA	TRBJ2-4	CASSPYKGTGGNIQYF	TGTGCCAGCAGCCCGTACAAAGGGACAGGTGGAAACATTCAGTACTTC
TRBV5-4	13	NA	NA	TRBJ2-2	CASSLGDPGELFF	TGTGCCAGCAGCTTAGGGGATCCCGGGGAGCTGTTTTTT
TRBV6-2/TRBV6-3	14	NA	NA	TRBJ2-2	CASSYYRNTGELFF	TGTGCCAGCAGTTATTACAGAAACACCGGGGAGCTGTTTTTT
TRBV11-2	16	TRBD1	NA	TRBJ2-1	CASSSTGGQIYNEQFF	TGTGCCAGCAGTTCTACTGGGGGACAGATATACAATGAGCAGTTCTTC
TRBV30	12	TRBD1	NA	TRBJ2-5	CAANRDSRTQYF	TGTGCCGCAAACCGGGACAGTCGGACCCAGTACTTC
TRBV2	13	NA	NA	TRBJ2-7	CASRRNLGGEQYF	TGTGCCAGCAGACGCAACCTCGGGGGCGAGCAGTACTTC
TRBV5-1	15	NA	NA	TRBJ1-1	CASSLDGQKNTEAFF	TGCGCCAGCAGCTTGGATGGCCAGAAGAACACTGAAGCTTTCTTT
TRBV18	13	NA	NA	TRBJ1-4	CASSRQGYEKLFF	TGTGCCAGCTCACGGCAGGGTTATGAAAAACTGTTTTTT
TRBV25-1	14	TRBD2	once	TRBJ2-5	CASGTSGRRGTQYF	TGTGCCAGCGGGACTAGCGGACGTCGGGGGACCCAGTACTTC
TRBV7-9	13	NA	NA	TRBJ1-1	CASSLESDTEAFF	TGTGCCAGCAGCTTAGAATCTGACACTGAAGCTTTCTTT
TRBV7-3	21	TRBD1	NA	TRBJ2-1	CASSPLQHRYGTGGAYNEQFF	TGTGCCAGCAGCCCCCTCCAACATCGGTACGGGACAGGGGGGGCCTACAATGAGCAGTTCTTC
TRBV7-9	14	TRBD1	NA	TRBJ2-1	CASSGAGGFNEQFF	TGTGCCAGCAGCGGGGCAGGGGGATTCAATGAGCAGTTCTTC
TRBV6-2/TRBV6-3	12	NA	many	TRBJ2-7	CASSYPLNEQYF	TGTGCCAGCAGTTACCCCCTTAACGAGCAGTACTTC
TRBV5-5	13	NA	NA	TRBJ1-5	CASRGGMNQPQHF	TGTGCCAGCAGGGGGGGGATGAATCAGCCCCAGCATTTT
TRBV6-6	17	NA	NA	TRBJ2-2	CASSPRGRGANTGELFF	TGTGCCAGCAGTCCGAGGGGGCGGGGAGCGAACACCGGGGAGCTGTTTTTT
TRBV6-5	14	TRBD1	NA	TRBJ2-5	CASRNTGASETQYF	TGTGCCAGCAGGAACACAGGGGCGTCAGAGACCCAGTACTTC
TRBV6-5	15	TRBD1	NA	TRBJ2-5	CASRAQTGVVETQYF	TGTGCCAGCAGAGCGCAGACAGGGGTCGTAGAGACCCAGTACTTC
TRBV9	19	TRBD2	NA	TRBJ2-1	CASSVSLAGTRGPYNEQFF	TGTGCCAGCAGCGTATCGCTAGCGGGCACCAGGGGTCCCTACAATGAGCAGTTCTTC
TRBV18	14	NA	NA	TRBJ2-7	CASSLDSPPYEQYF	TGTGCCAGCTCATTGGACAGCCCACCCTACGAGCAGTACTTC
TRBV6-5	15	NA	once	TRBJ2-1	CASSSPGLGYNEQFF	TGTGCCAGCAGCTCACCGGGACTCGGATACAATGAGCAGTTCTTC
TRBV18	17	TRBD2	NA	TRBJ2-4	CASSPLSGRAAKNIQYF	TGTGCCAGCTCACCATTGAGCGGGAGGGCCGCCAAAAACATTCAGTACTTC
TRBV5-1	16	TRBD1	once	TRBJ2-5	CASSLLTGLQHQTQYF	TGCGCCAGCAGCTTGCTGACAGGGCTACAACACCAGACCCAGTACTTC
TRBV3-1/TRBV3-2	13	NA	once	TRBJ2-7	CATEGQQGYEQYF	TGTGCCACCGAGGGACAACAAGGTTACGAGCAGTACTTC
TRBV7-2	16	TRBD1	NA	TRBJ1-2	CASSLARQGALGGYTF	TGTGCCAGCAGCTTAGCCAGACAGGGGGCATTGGGTGGCTACACCTTC
TRBV18	14	NA	few	TRBJ2-1	CASSPGQGTHEQFF	TGTGCCAGCTCACCAGGGCAGGGGACGCATGAGCAGTTCTTC
TRBV25-1	14	TRBD1	NA	TRBJ2-7	CASAGTGKTYEQYF	TGTGCCAGTGCAGGGACAGGGAAAACCTACGAGCAGTACTTC
TRBV4-2	17	TRBD1	NA	TRBJ1-4	CASSSVPSAGGSEKLFF	TGTGCCAGCAGCTCGGTTCCCTCCGCAGGGGGCAGTGAAAAACTGTTTTTT
TRBV18	15	NA	NA	TRBJ2-5	CASCLGLGGQETQYF	TGTGCCAGCTGTTTGGGACTGGGGGGCCAAGAGACCCAGTACTTC
TRBV27	14	TRBD2	NA	TRBJ2-1	CASSSAGAGNEQFF	TGTGCCAGCAGTTCGGCGGGAGCGGGCAATGAGCAGTTCTTC
TRBV28	15	NA	NA	TRBJ1-3	CASSPPTGSGNTIYF	TGTGCCAGCAGTCCACCGACAGGCTCTGGAAACACCATATATTTT
TRBV15	16	NA	NA	TRBJ1-1	CATSESPRGTGTEAFF	TGTGCCACCAGCGAATCCCCTAGGGGGACCGGCACTGAAGCTTTCTTT
TRBV27	15	NA	NA	TRBJ1-4	CASSPMGGANEKLFF	TGTGCCAGCAGTCCTATGGGGGGGGCTAATGAAAAACTGTTTTTT
TRBV6-2/TRBV6-3	13	NA	NA	TRBJ2-3	CASSKGTPDTQYF	TGTGCCAGCAGTAAAGGGACACCAGATACGCAGTATTTT
TRBV29-1	18	TRBD1	NA	TRBJ2-1	CSVESAQGAVMSYNEQFF	TGCAGCGTTGAAAGCGCTCAGGGGGCGGTTATGTCCTACAATGAGCAGTTCTTC
TRBV9	15	NA	NA	TRBJ2-7	CASSGGADERYEQYF	TGTGCCAGCAGCGGAGGCGCCGACGAGAGGTACGAGCAGTACTTC